This T cell receptor (beta chain) was sequenced for a study of cytomegalovirus exposure and HLA in healthy donors. Overall study: Tens of millions of unique TCRs from HLA-typed donors were held in an early data release.

Overall study results and limits: Three CMV-associated chains proved CMV antigen-specific in vitro. Of the V segments, some could not be distinguished, including TRBV6-2 and TRBV6-3, and were excluded.

The study ran its PCR with 60 Vbeta and 13 Jbeta primers. In the original workflow: In a later analysis, approximately 80 million unique TCR beta chains included roughly 11 million shared by two or more donors. Only in-frame clones appear in the TCRdb table, and some are missing; sequencing was by immunoSEQ multiplex PCR. That table is the source of V, J and clone size, and D and trimming were worked out from the DNA. Counted here are 100,000 to 150,000 clones, around 74% occurring once; the ten biggest clones make up approximately 7.2%. Trimming removed 4 bases at V and 0 bases at J, with 11 bases between. The CDR3 runs to 14 residues. In germline, CDR1 is SGDLS, CDR2 YYNGEE. About this clone itself: What it recognizes is unknown.

The sequenced material came from PBMCs. This clonotype was sampled from a male donor in good health and CMV-seronegative. V gene TRBV9 combines with J gene TRBJ2-7; D gene uncertain. The CDR3 here is CASSSTSSSYEQYF. The CDR3 DNA is TGTGCCAGCAGCTCCACATCAAGCTCCTACGAGCAGTACTTC. Filled out from reference TRBV9 and TRBJ2-7, the complete variable domain reads DSGVTQTPKHLITATGQRVTLRCSPRSGDLSVYWYQQSLDQGLQFLIQYYNGEERAKGNILERFSAQQFPDLHSELNLSSLELGDSALYFCASSSTSSSYEQYFGPGTRLTVT.